Ten or more counts support the clone carrying this TCR beta chain. The antigen is unknown. This entry comes from a study of CD8 T cells in ankylosing spondylitis. Points from the study as a whole: Reactive arthritis synovial fluid and blood previously showed some of these motif variants.

V was clipped by 4 bases and J by 4 bases, with 11 bases between them. CDR3 length equals 12 residues. Germline V CDR1 and CDR2: SQVTM, ANQGSEA. Libraries for TCR beta were made by quantitative 5'-RACE with molecular barcodes. TCRdb re-called the 5' RACE reads through MiXCR, storing one row per CDR3 protein. The sample holds 150,000 to 200,000 distinct CDR3 sequences, around 17% seen once. Sequenced: blood, either unsorted or a sorted T cell fraction (not recorded which). The chain joins TRBV29-1 to TRBJ2-7; D is possibly TRBD1 (5 bases). The clonotype was recovered from a male donor with ankylosing spondylitis or in good health (not recorded which). The CDR3: CSVVGPGYEQYF. As DNA, the CDR3 is TGCAGCGTTGTGGGGCCCGGTTACGAGCAGTACTTC.